This T cell receptor beta chain was identified in a study of graft-versus-host responses after intestinal transplantation. Study-wide background: Grafts that recipients had were multivisceral, liver-intestinal, or isolated intestinal transplants. Each patient got anti-thymocyte globulin induction, then tacrolimus and steroids for around three years. Study-wide results and limits: GvH clones occurred in recipient marrow; some first appeared in ileum or blood. Allografts of one patient group, those with graft-donor T cell macrochimerism, had high graft-versus-host to host-versus-graft clonal ratios.

The V end lost 2 bases, the J end lost 2 bases, and 10 bases lay between the germline ends. Germline V CDR1 and CDR2: SGHDT, YYEEEE. CDR3 size: 14 residues. Measured with immunoSEQ multiplex PCR; TCRdb has only the in-frame clones, and not every one. Among about 130,000 clones listed, roughly 91% were seen once. For this clone: As yet, its antigen is unknown.

The TCR was taken from a human donor who received an intestinal transplant. The source material was unstimulated CD4+ T cells sorted from spleen or lymph node cells, sampled before intestinal transplant. This chain connects TRBV5-6 to TRBJ1-2; D is possibly TRBD1 (5 bases). This CDR3 is CASSFSGRNYGYTF. The CDR3 DNA is TGTGCCAGCAGCTTTTCAGGGAGGAACTATGGCTACACCTTC.